Presented here are 31 T cell receptor beta chains from one specimen sequenced in a study of T cell responses to AZD1222 COVID-19 vaccine. Using immunoSEQ multiplex PCR, the repertoire was profiled, and TCRdb retains in-frame clones only, with some absent. The table records approximately 160,000 clones, over 75% of them present only once. This specimen was peripheral blood, taken on day 0 of AZD1222 vaccination. The source of these receptors is an adult in good health.

The chain carries TRBV27 and TRBJ2-2; TRBD2 aligns across 7 bases. Germline V gene lookup returns CDR1 MNHEY and CDR2 SMNVEV (reference sequence). The CDR3 runs 15 residues. V lost 0 bases, J lost 6 bases, and 4 bases stayed unmatched. The CDR3 coding sequence is TGTGCCAGCAGTTTATCCGGGGGGATAGCCGGGGAGCTGTTTTTT. This translates into CASSLSGGIAGELFF.

The V call is TRBV3-1 (or the pseudogene TRBV3-2), the J call TRBJ1-5; 7 bases are shared with TRBD1. The CDR3 covers 12 residues. Trimming took 8 bases from V and 9 from J; bases not matched to a gene: 7. Germline CDR1 reads LGHDT; CDR2 reads YNNKEL (reference sequence). The chain's CDR3 is CASGDSSGPQHF. The CDR3, as DNA: TGTGCCAGCGGGGACAGTTCCGGGCCCCAGCATTTT.

This chain uses TRBV19 with TRBJ2-5, with 7 bases fitting TRBD2. Germline V gene sequence: CDR1 LNHDA, CDR2 SQIVND (reference sequence). This CDR3 region has 15 residues. Unmatched junction bases numbered 9, after V lost 3 bases and J lost 5 bases. CDR3 DNA: TGTGCCAGTAGTATGTTAGGACTAGGGAAGGAGACCCAGTACTTC. Translated, it gives CASSMLGLGKETQYF. Looking up the rest from reference TRBV19 and TRBJ2-5 gives the full variable domain: DGGITQSPKYLFRKEGQNVTLSCEQNLNHDAMYWYRQDPGQGLRLIYYSQIVNDFQKGDIAEGYSVSREKKESFPLTVTSAQKNPTAFYLCASSMLGLGKETQYFGPGTRLLVL.

This chain uses TRBV27 with TRBJ1-4; D gene ambiguous. Germline V CDR1 and CDR2: MNHEY, SMNVEV (reference sequence). With 0 bases removed from V and 8 bases from J, the gap between germline ends came to 7 bases. This CDR3 comprises 13 residues. The CDR3 is CASSLSSPEKLFF. For the CDR3, the DNA is TGTGCCAGCAGTTTATCGTCCCCCGAAAAACTGTTTTTT.

The chain has TRBV28 and TRBJ1-3; the match to TRBD1 covers 10 bases. The CDR3 has 15 residues. V lost 4 bases to trimming and J lost 2 bases; unmatched junction nucleotides: 2. Germline lookup yields CDR1 MDHEN and CDR2 SYDVKM. The CDR3 is CASSWTGGTGNTIYF. In nucleotides, the CDR3 is TGTGCCAGCAGTTGGACAGGGGGAACTGGAAACACCATATATTTT. Combining the CDR3 with reference TRBV28 and TRBJ1-3 gives the whole variable domain DVKVTQSSRYLVKRTGEKVFLECVQDMDHENMFWYRQDPGLGLRLIYFSYDVKMKEKGDIPEGYSVSREKKERFSLILESASTNQTSMYLCASSWTGGTGNTIYFGEGSWLTVV.

This CDR3 reads CASSPKLVNTEAFF. The DNA of the CDR3 is TGTGCCAGCTCACCAAAACTTGTGAACACTGAAGCTTTCTTT. This rearrangement joins TRBV18 to TRBJ1-1; D gene unclear. There are 14 residues in the CDR3. V was pared by 2 bases and J by 0 bases, with 7 bases between. Per germline, CDR1 KGHSH and CDR2 LQKENI.

This sequence joins TRBV3-1 (or the pseudogene TRBV3-2) and TRBJ2-7, with 16 bases that match TRBD2. Per the germline V gene, CDR1 is LGHDT and CDR2 is YNNKEL (reference sequence). V lost 3 bases to trimming and J lost 6 bases; unmatched junction nucleotides: 14. The CDR3 sequence is 19 residues long. The CDR3 bases are TGTGCCAGCAGCCACCCTCCGGGACTAGCGGGGGGGCGAATCCGCGAGCAGTACTTC. Amino acids: CASSHPPGLAGGRIREQYF.

Turning to this clone: The same CDR3 can be traced to other DNA sequences in this sample. This rearrangement joins TRBV6-4 to TRBJ2-3, with no clear D. V was shortened by 2 bases and J by 0 bases, with 3 bases between the two germline ends. The germline CDR1 and CDR2 sequences are MRHNA and SNTAGT. This CDR3 is 13 amino acids long. CDR3 bases: TGTGCCAGCAGTGACCTTAGCACAGATACGCAGTATTTT. Residues: CASSDLSTDTQYF.

This clone was recorded once. The rearrangement uses TRBV20-1 and TRBJ1-2, with a tentative D call TRBD1 (5 bases). Per germline, CDR1 DFQATT and CDR2 SNEGSKA (reference sequence). CDR3 length: 15 residues. V lost 3 bases to trimming and J lost 8 bases, with 22 bases between them. Written as DNA, the CDR3 is TGCAGTGCTAGTTGGGGGGGGAATAGCCCGAACGGCTACACCTTC. Its translation: CSASWGGNSPNGYTF.

The chain links TRBV4-3 to TRBJ1-1; D may be TRBD1 (5 bases). CDR1 is LGHNA and CDR2 is YSLEER in the germline V gene. This CDR3 has 18 amino acids. V was shortened by 0 bases and J by 1 base, with 18 bases between the two germline ends. In DNA, the CDR3 is TGCGCCAGCAGCCAAGACGGGCCGGTAAGAAGGGGGAACACTGAAGCTTTCTTT. This codes for CASSQDGPVRRGNTEAFF.

This clone was counted only a few times. The gene calls are TRBV7-9 and TRBJ2-2, with D perhaps TRBD1 or TRBD2 (5 bases each). Trimming removed 5 bases at V and 5 bases at J, with 15 bases between. Per the germline V gene, CDR1 is SEHNR and CDR2 is FQNEAQ (reference sequence). The CDR3 runs to 15 residues. CDR3 sequence: CASSTSRGRTGELFF. The CDR3 bases are TGTGCCAGCAGCACTAGTAGGGGCAGAACCGGGGAGCTGTTTTTT.

This chain joins TRBV7-2 and TRBJ2-3; D might be TRBD1 (6 bases). The CDR3 is 14 residues long. Deletions cut 5 bases from V and 3 bases from J, with 12 bases between. Germline V lookup: CDR1 SGHTA, CDR2 FQGNSA. CDR3 in amino acids: CASSTFRGTDTQYF. CDR3 in DNA: TGTGCCAGCAGCACTTTCAGGGGAACAGATACGCAGTATTTT.

The chain employs TRBV5-1 and TRBJ1-2, with TRBD1 matching 11 bases. Losses at the gene ends were 1 base for V and 6 bases for J; bases not matched to a gene: 11. Looked up from germline, CDR1 is SGHRS and CDR2 is YFSETQ. The CDR3 has 17 residues. CDR3 region: CASSLNLGGQGADGYTF. The CDR3 DNA reads TGCGCCAGCAGCTTGAACCTTGGAGGACAGGGGGCGGATGGCTACACCTTC.

CDR3 sequence (DNA): TGTGCCAGCAGCTTAATCGGGTCCTATGGCTACACCTTC. This sequence encodes CASSLIGSYGYTF. The chain uses TRBV7-3 and TRBJ1-2; D gene unclear. This CDR3 has 13 amino acids. CDR1 is SGHTA, CDR2 FQGTGA, per germline. The V gene lost 1 base and the J gene lost 4 bases, with 7 bases spanning the gap. The variable domain in full, with the rest retrieved from reference TRBV7-3 and TRBJ1-2, is GAGVSQTPSNKVTEKGKYVELRCDPISGHTALYWYRQSLGQGPEFLIYFQGTGAADDSGLPNDRFFAVRPEGSVSTLKIQRTERGDSAVYLCASSLIGSYGYTFGSGTRLTVV.

This clone was observed a few times. The chain uses TRBV15 and TRBJ2-3; 9 nucleotides match TRBD1. Trimming removed 8 bases from V and 0 bases from J; junction bases left unmatched: 6. The CDR3 contains 15 residues. Germline V gene data show CDR1 as LNHNV and CDR2 as YYDKDF (reference sequence). The CDR3 nucleotides are TGTGCCACCCGGACAGGGGATCGAAGCACAGATACGCAGTATTTT. It encodes CATRTGDRSTDTQYF.

This clone came up a few times. This chain uses TRBV2 with TRBJ2-5; TRBD1 agrees at 8 bases. Looked up from germline, CDR1 is SNHLY and CDR2 is FYNNEI. Unmatched junction bases numbered 13, after V lost 9 bases and J lost 7 bases. The CDR3 is 14 residues long. The CDR3 DNA reads TGTGCCAGGGCCGATTTTGGACAGGGCGGGACCCAGTACTTC. It codes for CARADFGQGGTQYF.

The genes are TRBV28 and TRBJ2-1; 10 bases align to TRBD2. The germline gives CDR1 MDHEN, CDR2 SYDVKM. CDR3 length: 16 amino acids. Trimming removed 5 bases from V and 8 bases from J; junction bases left unmatched: 12. CDR3 nucleotide sequence: TGTGCCAGCAGTCGCTCCGGGACTAGCGTTTTCGATGAGCAGTTCTTC. This codes for CASSRSGTSVFDEQFF.

The chain carries TRBV5-5 and TRBJ2-3; D may be TRBD1 (7 bases). This CDR3 has 14 amino acids. Germline values: CDR1 SGHKS, CDR2 YYEKEE (reference sequence). V lost 4 bases and J 4 bases, leaving 13 bases between the germline ends. The CDR3 loop is CASSPEGASDTQYF. The DNA of the CDR3 is TGTGCCAGCAGCCCGGAGGGGGCTTCAGATACGCAGTATTTT.

V gene TRBV7-2 combines with J gene TRBJ1-2; 9 positions match TRBD1. This CDR3 has 15 residues. Germline loops: CDR1 SGHTA, CDR2 FQGNSA. Trimming cost V 1 base and J 0 bases; bases outside gene matches: 0. Here the CDR3 reads CASSLGQGANYGYTF. The CDR3 coding sequence is TGTGCCAGCAGCTTAGGACAGGGGGCTAACTATGGCTACACCTTC.

The J gene is TRBJ2-2, the V gene TRBV19, with D possibly matching TRBD1 (6 bases). V lost 8 bases and J lost 3, with 13 bases in between. The CDR3 sequence is 14 residues long. From germline, CDR1 is LNHDA and CDR2 SQIVND (reference sequence). The CDR3 sequence is CASSGADHTGELFF. Written as DNA, the CDR3 is TGTGCCAGTTCAGGGGCGGATCACACCGGGGAGCTGTTTTTT.

This clone was counted only a few times. The CDR3 reads CASSPPKIQQRTSYNEQFF. The CDR3 coding sequence is TGTGCCAGCTCACCACCTAAGATCCAGCAGCGTACATCCTACAATGAGCAGTTCTTC. The V gene is TRBV18, the J gene TRBJ2-1; no definite D call. The germline V gene encodes CDR1 KGHSH and CDR2 LQKENI. The CDR3 has 19 amino acids. Deletions cut 0 bases from V and 1 base from J, with 19 bases between. The entire variable domain, with the rest obtained from reference TRBV18 and TRBJ2-1, is as follows: NAGVMQNPRHLVRRRGQEARLRCSPMKGHSHVYWYRQLPEEGLKFMVYLQKENIIDESGMPKERFSAEFPKEGPSILRIQQVVRGDSAAYFCASSPPKIQQRTSYNEQFFGPGTRLTVL.

The chain combines TRBV10-1 with TRBJ2-2; no clear D gene. Germline V gene data show CDR1 as WNHNN and CDR2 as SYGVQD (reference sequence). Trimming left V 6 bases short and J 8 bases short, with 13 bases between. CDR3 length: 13 residues. The CDR3 here is CASSGFTGGELFF. The CDR3 DNA is TGCGCCAGCAGCGGATTTACCGGTGGGGAGCTGTTTTTT.

The chain carries TRBV3-1 (or the pseudogene TRBV3-2) and TRBJ1-1; no clear D gene. CDR1 LGHDT and CDR2 YNNKEL come from the germline V gene (reference sequence). The CDR3 runs to 13 residues. The germline V and J ends were trimmed by 1 base and 7 bases, with 10 bases remaining between them. CDR3 region: CASSQGVGVEAFF. CDR3 in DNA: TGTGCCAGCAGCCAAGGGGTGGGAGTTGAAGCTTTCTTT.

The chain combines TRBV19 with TRBJ2-6; TRBD1 agrees at 8 bases. This CDR3 is 17 amino acids long. The germline V gene has CDR1 LNHDA and CDR2 SQIVND (reference sequence). Trimming took 6 bases from V and 0 from J; bases not matched to a gene: 7. CDR3: CASSSGTGTSGANVLTF. As DNA, the CDR3 is TGTGCCAGTAGCTCCGGGACAGGTACCTCTGGGGCCAACGTCCTGACTTTC.

The chain couples TRBV4-1 to TRBJ2-7; D gene unclear. CDR1 MGHRA and CDR2 YSYEKL come from the germline V gene. V dropped 4 bases and J dropped 3 bases, with 10 bases sitting between them. CDR3 length: 13 residues. Here the CDR3 DNA reads TGCGCCAGCAGCCCTACAGAAAACTACGAGCAGTACTTC. This translates into CASSPTENYEQYF.

V usage is TRBV29-1 and J usage is TRBJ2-7, with D possibly matching TRBD1 (5 bases). There are 14 residues in the CDR3. The V gene lost 4 bases and the J gene lost 7 bases, with 20 bases spanning the gap. Germline V gene lookup returns CDR1 SQVTM and CDR2 ANQGSEA. Written as DNA, the CDR3 is TGCAGCGTTGCGGAAGGGGCTGGGATGAGGGAGCAGTACTTC. Translated, it gives CSVAEGAGMREQYF.

V usage is TRBV19 and J usage is TRBJ2-6; 10 positions agree with TRBD1. The CDR3 runs to 15 residues. Germline values: CDR1 LNHDA, CDR2 SQIVND (reference sequence). After removal of 8 bases from V and 0 bases from J, the junction contained 1 base not matched to a gene. The CDR3 DNA is TGTGCCAGTGGGACAGGGGCCTCTGGGGCCAACGTCCTGACTTTC. Translated: CASGTGASGANVLTF.

This clone appeared once. For the CDR3, the DNA is TGTGCCAGCAGTCCACGGACTAGCGGGGGAGTCATTCAGTACTTC. Its protein is CASSPRTSGGVIQYF. The rearrangement joins TRBV27 to TRBJ2-4; TRBD2 agrees at 13 bases. The V gene end was trimmed by 5 bases and the J gene end by 9 bases; junction bases not matched to a gene: 7. Looked up from germline, CDR1 is MNHEY and CDR2 is SMNVEV (reference sequence). The CDR3 extends over 15 amino acids.

The genes are TRBV7-9 and TRBJ1-3; TRBD1 agrees at 8 bases. The CDR3 has 13 amino acids. CDR1 SEHNR and CDR2 FQNEAQ come from the germline V gene (reference sequence). V was pared by 4 bases and J by 7 bases, with 3 bases of the junction left unmatched. CDR3 DNA sequence: TGTGCCAGCAGCTCGACAGGGGATAACACCATATATTTT. It codes for CASSSTGDNTIYF.

The gene calls are TRBV15 and TRBJ2-7, with a tentative D call TRBD1 (5 bases). This CDR3 is built from 17 residues. Germline loops: CDR1 LNHNV, CDR2 YYDKDF (reference sequence). V gave up 3 bases and J gave up 1 base, with 19 bases separating them. The CDR3 protein is CATSSSPTDLGSYEQYF. The CDR3 DNA follows: TGTGCCACCAGCAGTTCACCGACAGATCTGGGGTCCTACGAGCAGTACTTC.

The V and J genes are TRBV19 and TRBJ1-3; a weak D match, TRBD1 (6 bases). The CDR3 is made up of 17 amino acids. The V end was cut by 5 bases, the J end by 0 bases, with 17 bases between. Germline CDR1 and CDR2: LNHDA and SQIVND (reference sequence). The chain's CDR3 is CASSSRYRDLSGNTIYF. The DNA for the CDR3 is TGTGCCAGTAGTTCTCGATACAGGGACCTCTCTGGAAACACCATATATTTT.